The following is a T cell receptor beta chain sequence with its context. 13 Jbeta primers and 60 Vbeta primers were used for the PCR. Sequencing used immunoSEQ multiplex PCR; TCRdb keeps in-frame clones, though not all of them. This sample's clone table lists approximately 190,000 clones. The data were taken from a study of cytomegalovirus exposure and HLA in healthy donors. CDR1 and CDR2 (germline): SGHRS, YFSETQ. V shed 0 bases and J shed 2 bases, with 20 bases lying between them. This CDR3 contains 18 residues. The rearrangement uses TRBV5-1 and TRBJ1-2, with D perhaps matching TRBD1 (5 bases). The sequence was obtained from a man aged 25-40 years in good health and CMV-seronegative. The sequenced sample consisted of PBMCs. CDR3 loop: CASSLERGTLSPNYGYTF. The CDR3 DNA is TGCGCCAGCAGCTTGGAGCGGGGGACCCTTTCTCCCAACTATGGCTACACCTTC.